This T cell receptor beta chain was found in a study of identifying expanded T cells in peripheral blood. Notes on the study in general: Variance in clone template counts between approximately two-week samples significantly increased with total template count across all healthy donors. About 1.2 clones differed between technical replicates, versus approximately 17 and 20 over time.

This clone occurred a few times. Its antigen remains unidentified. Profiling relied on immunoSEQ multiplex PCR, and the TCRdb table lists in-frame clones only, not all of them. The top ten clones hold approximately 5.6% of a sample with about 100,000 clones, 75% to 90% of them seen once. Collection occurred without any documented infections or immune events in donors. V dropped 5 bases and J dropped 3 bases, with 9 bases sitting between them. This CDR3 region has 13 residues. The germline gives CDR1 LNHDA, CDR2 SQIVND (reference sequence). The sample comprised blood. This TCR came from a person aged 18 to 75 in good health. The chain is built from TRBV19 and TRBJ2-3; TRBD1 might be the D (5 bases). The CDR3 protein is CASSAQGTDTQYF. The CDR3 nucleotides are TGTGCCAGTAGTGCCCAGGGTACAGATACGCAGTATTTT.